This entry concerns a single TCR beta chain. The data are from a study of blood T cell repertoires in COVID-19. Overall study context: Samples representing acute and convalescent COVID-19 were sourced from the United States, Italy and Spain. T cells, B-cell-depleted T cells, or PBMCs provided the cDNA or gDNA that served as material.

The study recruited people aged about 18 to 95 years across around 23 US areas. What the recovered Cohort 3 donors had was two negative PCRs, clearance, or symptom resolution. The V and J ends lost 5 bases and 0 bases respectively, with 17 bases between them. CDR1 and CDR2 (germline): SEHNR, FQNEAQ (reference sequence). The CDR3 loop spans 17 amino acids. Repertoires were generated with immunoSEQ multiplex PCR, while TCRdb's copy carries only in-frame clones and drops some. The sample includes a few hundred thousand clones, roughly 87% seen only once; the top ten take 3%. This receptor was identified in a woman aged 30 to 39 who had recovered from COVID-19. The chain carries TRBV7-9 and TRBJ1-5; a possible D gene is TRBD1 (5 bases). What was sequenced was PBMCs or T cells enriched from blood (not recorded which). The CDR3 sequence is CASSNKDREYSNQPQHF. The CDR3, as DNA: TGTGCCAGCAGCAACAAAGACAGAGAATATAGCAATCAGCCCCAGCATTTT.